Each of the 3 T cell receptor beta chains below was sequenced from the same sample in a study of chemoradiotherapy in HPV16-positive cancers. The repertoire was sequenced with immunoSEQ multiplex PCR; TCRdb's copy has only in-frame clones and lacks some. The sample holds roughly 40,000 clones; 75% to 85% are singletons and the top ten take more than 5%. Material: blood, obtained from a patient who underwent chemoradiotherapy. The receptor set was obtained from a human donor with HPV-associated anogenital cancer.

V and J are TRBV7-9 and TRBJ2-3, with D hard to call. Trimming stripped 0 bases from V and 6 bases from J, with 10 bases between. Looked up from germline, CDR1 is SEHNR and CDR2 is FQNEAQ (reference sequence). This CDR3 region has 14 residues. CDR3 region: CASSLAGLVDTQYF. In DNA form, the CDR3 reads TGTGCCAGCAGCTTAGCGGGCTTAGTCGATACGCAGTATTTT.

The chain employs TRBV4-3 and TRBJ1-3; D gene ambiguous. The length of the CDR3 is 15 residues. Germline CDR1 is LGHNA and CDR2 is YSLEER. V was trimmed by 0 bases and J by 0 bases, leaving 6 bases between them. DNA for the CDR3: TGCGCCAGCAGCCAAGACCCCGGCTCTGGAAACACCATATATTTT. Translation gives CASSQDPGSGNTIYF.

V and J are TRBV19 and TRBJ1-1; D is possibly TRBD1 (5 bases). The V gene's germline CDR1 is LNHDA and CDR2 SQIVND (reference sequence). The CDR3 is 15 residues long. The V and J ends lost 7 bases and 1 base respectively, with 16 bases between them. CDR3 protein: CASNSVEGRNTEAFF. As DNA, the CDR3 is TGTGCCAGTAATTCAGTTGAGGGACGGAACACTGAAGCTTTCTTT. Variable domain in full (rest from reference TRBV19 and TRBJ1-1): DGGITQSPKYLFRKEGQNVTLSCEQNLNHDAMYWYRQDPGQGLRLIYYSQIVNDFQKGDIAEGYSVSREKKESFPLTVTSAQKNPTAFYLCASNSVEGRNTEAFFGQGTRLTVV.